This entry is about one TCR beta chain. PCR primers comprised 60 Vbeta and 13 Jbeta primers. Sequencing was performed with immunoSEQ multiplex PCR; in TCRdb, only in-frame clones are kept and a portion is missing. The data contain around 88,000 clones, around 77% of them singletons. The data are from a study of cytomegalovirus exposure and HLA in healthy donors. This CDR3 has 14 amino acids. Germline lookup yields CDR1 SGHAT and CDR2 FQNNGV. V dropped 1 base and J dropped 4 bases, with 9 bases sitting between them. The J gene is TRBJ2-3, the V gene TRBV11-2; D unclear. The TCR was taken from a man in his forties or fifties in good health and CMV-seropositive. The source material was PBMCs. The chain's CDR3 is CASSLVVRADTQYF. The CDR3 DNA sequence: TGTGCCAGCAGCTTAGTCGTGAGAGCAGATACGCAGTATTTT.